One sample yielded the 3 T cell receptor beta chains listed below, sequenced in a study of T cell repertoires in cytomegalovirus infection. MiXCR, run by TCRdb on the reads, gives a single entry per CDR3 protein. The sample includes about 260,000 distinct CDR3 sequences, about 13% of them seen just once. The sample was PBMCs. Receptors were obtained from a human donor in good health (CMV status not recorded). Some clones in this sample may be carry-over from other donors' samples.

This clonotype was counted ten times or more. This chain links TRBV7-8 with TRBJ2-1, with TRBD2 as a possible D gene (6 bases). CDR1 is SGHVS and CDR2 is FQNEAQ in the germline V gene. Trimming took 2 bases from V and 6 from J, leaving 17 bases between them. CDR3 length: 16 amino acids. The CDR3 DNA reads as TGTGCCAGCAGCTTATTGGGGGGAGTTTCCGGCAATGAGCAGTTCTTC. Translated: CASSLLGGVSGNEQFF.

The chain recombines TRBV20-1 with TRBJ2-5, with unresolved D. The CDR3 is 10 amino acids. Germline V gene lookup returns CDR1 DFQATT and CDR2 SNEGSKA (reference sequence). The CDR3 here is CSPREETQYF. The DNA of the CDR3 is TGCAGCCCTCGGGAAGAGACCCAGTACTTC.

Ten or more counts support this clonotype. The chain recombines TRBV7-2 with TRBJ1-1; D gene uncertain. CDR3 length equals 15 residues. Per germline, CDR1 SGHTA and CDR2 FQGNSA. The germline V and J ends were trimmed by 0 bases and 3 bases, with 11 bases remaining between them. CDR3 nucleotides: TGTGCCAGCAGCTTAGCCGGGAGGAGGGACACTGAAGCTTTCTTT. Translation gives CASSLAGRRDTEAFF.